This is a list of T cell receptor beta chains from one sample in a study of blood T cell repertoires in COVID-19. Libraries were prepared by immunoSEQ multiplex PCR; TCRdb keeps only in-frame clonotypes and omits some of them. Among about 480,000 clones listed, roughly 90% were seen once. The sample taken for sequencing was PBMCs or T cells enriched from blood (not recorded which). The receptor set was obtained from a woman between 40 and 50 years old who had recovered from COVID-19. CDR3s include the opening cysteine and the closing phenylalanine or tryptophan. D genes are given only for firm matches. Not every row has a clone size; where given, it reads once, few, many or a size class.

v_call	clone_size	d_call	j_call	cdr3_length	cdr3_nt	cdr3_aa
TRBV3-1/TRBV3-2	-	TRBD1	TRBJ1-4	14	TGTGCCAGCAGCCGAAAGACAGGGAATGAAAAACTGTTTTTT	CASSRKTGNEKLFF
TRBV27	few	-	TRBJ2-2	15	TGTGCCAGCAGTTCAACCGGGACTGTCCCCGGGGAGCTGTTTTTT	CASSSTGTVPGELFF
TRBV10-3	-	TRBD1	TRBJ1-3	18	TGTGCCACCTCACGCCCAAGGGGACAGGGGGCGTCTGGAAACACCATATATTTT	CATSRPRGQGASGNTIYF
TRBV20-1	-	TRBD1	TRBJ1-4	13	TGCAGTGTTCGTGAGGGGGCTGGTGAAAAACTGTTTTTT	CSVREGAGEKLFF
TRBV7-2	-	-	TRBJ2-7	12	TGTGCCAGCAGCCTGGGGGGGCACGAGCAGTACTTC	CASSLGGHEQYF
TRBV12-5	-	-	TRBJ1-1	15	TGTGCTAGTGGTTTGGACTCCAGGGGGAACACTGAAGCTTTCTTT	CASGLDSRGNTEAFF
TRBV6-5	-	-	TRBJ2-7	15	TGTGCCAGCAGCCGCGTGGGAGCCACATCCTACGAGCAGTACTTC	CASSRVGATSYEQYF
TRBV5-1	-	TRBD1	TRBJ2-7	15	TGCGCCAGCAGCTCCCCCGGGACAGGGGTCTCCGAGCAGTACTTC	CASSSPGTGVSEQYF
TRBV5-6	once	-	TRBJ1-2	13	TGTGCCAGCACCAAACAGGGTAACTATGGCTACACCTTC	CASTKQGNYGYTF
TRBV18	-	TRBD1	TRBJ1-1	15	TGTGCCAGCTCATCGGACAGGGACAGAAACACTGAAGCTTTCTTT	CASSSDRDRNTEAFF
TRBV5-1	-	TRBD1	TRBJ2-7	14	TGCGCCAGCAGCTATGACAGGGGCCCCTACGAGCAGTACTTC	CASSYDRGPYEQYF
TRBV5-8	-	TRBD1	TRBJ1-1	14	TGTGCCAGCAGTCCAGGGGGCCTAGGAACTGAAGCTTTCTTT	CASSPGGLGTEAFF
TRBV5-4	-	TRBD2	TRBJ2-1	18	TGTGCCAGCAGCTCTCACGTGACCGGGACTAGCGGGTACAATGAGCAGTTCTTC	CASSSHVTGTSGYNEQFF
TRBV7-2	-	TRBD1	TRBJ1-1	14	TGTGCCAGCAGCTCCAGGGGGCGGGAGACTGAAGCTTTCTTT	CASSSRGRETEAFF
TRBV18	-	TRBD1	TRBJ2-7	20	TGTGCCAGCTCATACAACTACCGGGACAGGGTCAACCAGATCCCCTACGAGCAGTACTTC	CASSYNYRDRVNQIPYEQYF
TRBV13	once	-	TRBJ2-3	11	TGTGCCAGCGGAGTAACAGATACGCAGTATTTT	CASGVTDTQYF
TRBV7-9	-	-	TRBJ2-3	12	TGTGCCAGCAGCTTGGACCTGGGAGTCCAGTATTTT	CASSLDLGVQYF
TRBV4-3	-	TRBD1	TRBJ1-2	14	TGCGCCAGCAGCCAGCGGACAGGGTTTCGTGGCTACACCTTC	CASSQRTGFRGYTF
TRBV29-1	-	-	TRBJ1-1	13	TGCAGCGTGGGGACACACAGCGGCACTGAAGCTTTCTTT	CSVGTHSGTEAFF
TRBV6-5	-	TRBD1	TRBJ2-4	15	TGTGCCAGCAGTTCCGGACAGGGAAACATCAACATTCAGTACTTC	CASSSGQGNINIQYF
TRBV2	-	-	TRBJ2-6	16	TGTGCCTGCCCCCAGGGGTTAAATTCTGGGGCCAACGTCCTGACTTTC	CACPQGLNSGANVLTF
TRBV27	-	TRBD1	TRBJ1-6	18	TGTGCCAGCAGTATCCGGGACAGGGGACTCCGTGATAATTCACCCCTCCACTTT	CASSIRDRGLRDNSPLHF
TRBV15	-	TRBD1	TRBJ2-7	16	TGTGCCACCAGCAGAGAACCCGGGACAGGGTTCTACGAGCAGTACTTC	CATSREPGTGFYEQYF
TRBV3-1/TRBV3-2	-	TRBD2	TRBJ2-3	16	TGTGCCAGCAGCCAAGGACTAGCGGGACCCACAGATACGCAGTATTTT	CASSQGLAGPTDTQYF
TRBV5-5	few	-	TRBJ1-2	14	TGTGCCAGCAGCTTGGAGCAGGGCTTGGCCGGCTACACCTTC	CASSLEQGLAGYTF
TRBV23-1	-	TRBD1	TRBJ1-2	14	TGCGCCAGCAGTCAACGACGGACAGGGAGAGGCTACACCTTC	CASSQRRTGRGYTF
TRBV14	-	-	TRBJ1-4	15	TGTGCCAGCAGCCGCTCGCGGGGGGGTCAGGAAAAACTGTTTTTT	CASSRSRGGQEKLFF
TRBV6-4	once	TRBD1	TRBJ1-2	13	TGTGCCGCTACAGGGGCCCAGCTATTAGGCTACACCTTC	CAATGAQLLGYTF
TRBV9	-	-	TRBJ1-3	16	TGTGCCAGCAGCGTAGGTACGGGGAACTCTGGAAACACCATATATTTT	CASSVGTGNSGNTIYF
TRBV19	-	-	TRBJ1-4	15	TGTGCCAGTACCCCCCGAAGAGACTTAAGGGAAAAACTGTTTTTT	CASTPRRDLREKLFF
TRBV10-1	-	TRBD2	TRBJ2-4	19	TGCGCCAGCAGTGAGTCGATATTTTCTAGCGGGACTGGCAAAAACATTCAGTACTTC	CASSESIFSSGTGKNIQYF
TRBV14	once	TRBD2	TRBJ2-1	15	TGTGCCAGCAGCCCTGGGACTAGCGCATACAATGAGCAGTTCTTC	CASSPGTSAYNEQFF
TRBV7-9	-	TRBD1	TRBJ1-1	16	TGTGCCAGCAGCTCAACGTTCGGACAGGGGAGCACTGAAGCTTTCTTT	CASSSTFGQGSTEAFF
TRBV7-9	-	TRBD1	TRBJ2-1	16	TGTGCCAGCAGCTCGAACGCCGGGACAGGGGAAAATGAGCAGTTCTTC	CASSSNAGTGENEQFF
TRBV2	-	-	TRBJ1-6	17	TGTGCCAGCAGAGAGACAGTTATGGGGTCCTATAATTCACCCCTCCACTTT	CASRETVMGSYNSPLHF
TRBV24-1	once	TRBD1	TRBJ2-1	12	TGTGCCACAAACTCAGGGGGCAATGAGCAGTTCTTC	CATNSGGNEQFF
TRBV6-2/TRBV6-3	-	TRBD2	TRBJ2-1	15	TGTGCCAGCAGTGGGGGAGGGAGCTCCTACAATGAGCAGTTCTTC	CASSGGGSSYNEQFF
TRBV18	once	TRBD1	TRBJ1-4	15	TGTGCCAGCTCACCACGGGACAGTAAACATGAAAAACTGTTTTTT	CASSPRDSKHEKLFF
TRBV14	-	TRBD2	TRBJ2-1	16	TGTGCCAGCAGCCTCGGGGCTAGCGGGAGGGTGGATGAGCAGTTCTTC	CASSLGASGRVDEQFF
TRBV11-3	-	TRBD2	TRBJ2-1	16	TGTGCCAGCAGCTTAGTAACTAGCGGGGACTACAATGAGCAGTTCTTC	CASSLVTSGDYNEQFF
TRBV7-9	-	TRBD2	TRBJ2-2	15	TGTGCCAGCAGCGTGACTAGCGGGAACACCGGGGAGCTGTTTTTT	CASSVTSGNTGELFF
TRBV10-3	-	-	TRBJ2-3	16	TGTGCCATCAGTGTGGAGGCTAGCGTGGGAACAGATACGCAGTATTTT	CAISVEASVGTDTQYF
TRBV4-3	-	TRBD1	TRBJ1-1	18	TGCGCCAGCAGCCAAGACTGGTCGACCGGACAGGGGAACACTGAAGCTTTCTTT	CASSQDWSTGQGNTEAFF
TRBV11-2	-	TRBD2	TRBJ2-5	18	TGTGCCAGCAGCGCCCGTGCTAGCGGGAGGCTCCCCCAAGAGACCCAGTACTTC	CASSARASGRLPQETQYF
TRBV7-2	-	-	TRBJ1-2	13	TGTGCCAGCAGCAATGACCGACGGAGGGGCTACACCTTC	CASSNDRRRGYTF
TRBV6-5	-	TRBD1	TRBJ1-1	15	TGTGCCAGCAGTCCTAGGACAGGGGGGTACACTGAAGCTTTCTTT	CASSPRTGGYTEAFF
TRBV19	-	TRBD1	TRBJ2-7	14	TGTGCCAGTAGCTCTCAGGGGGCGGCCTACGAGCAGTACTTC	CASSSQGAAYEQYF
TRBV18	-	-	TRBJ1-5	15	TGTGCCAGCTCACCATTCAAACAGGAGAATCAGCCCCAGCATTTT	CASSPFKQENQPQHF
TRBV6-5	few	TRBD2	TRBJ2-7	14	TGTGCCAGCACCGGGGCGCGGGGGGTTAGCGAGCAGTACTTC	CASTGARGVSEQYF
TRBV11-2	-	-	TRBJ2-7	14	TGTGCCAGCAGCTTAGTAAGTGGCGGGTACGAGCAGTACTTC	CASSLVSGGYEQYF